The 19 T cell receptor beta chains below were found in one sample sequenced in a study of neurological immune-mediated disorders. TCRdb itself ran the 5' RACE reads through MiXCR, one entry per CDR3 protein. The sample includes fewer than 35,000 distinct CDR3 sequences, roughly 4.4% of them seen just once. The sequenced material came from PBMCs. These receptors all come from a man younger than 35 in good health.

This clonotype was recorded at least ten times. The V call is TRBV20-1, the J call TRBJ2-1; tentative D call: TRBD2 (7 bases). The germline gives CDR1 DFQATT, CDR2 SNEGSKA (reference sequence). This CDR3 comprises 15 residues. V lost 0 bases to trimming and J lost 6 bases, with 15 bases between them. CDR3 amino acids: CSARDTGGAGNEQFF. The CDR3 nucleotides are TGCAGTGCTAGAGATACGGGGGGCGCAGGCAATGAGCAGTTCTTC.

The sample holds many counts of this clonotype. This chain uses TRBV7-9 with TRBJ2-2; TRBD2 matches at 8 bases. Germline V gene data show CDR1 as SEHNR and CDR2 as FQNEAQ (reference sequence). V lost 5 bases and J lost 3; bases outside the gene matches: 14. This CDR3 is built from 18 residues. CDR3 residues: CASSPQRVQRGYTGELFF. CDR3 coding DNA: TGTGCCAGCAGCCCCCAGAGGGTACAGCGGGGGTACACCGGGGAGCTGTTTTTT.

This clonotype was seen at least ten times. The chain carries TRBV4-1 and TRBJ2-7; 9 positions agree with TRBD2. The length of the CDR3 is 18 residues. Germline V gene data show CDR1 as MGHRA and CDR2 as YSYEKL. V lost 1 base and J lost 4; bases outside the gene matches: 14. CDR3 region: CASSQGPRGGGAIYEQYF. In DNA form, the CDR3 reads TGCGCCAGCAGCCAAGGCCCCCGGGGCGGGGGGGCCATATACGAGCAGTACTTC.

This clonotype was picked up many times. The V call is TRBV20-1, the J call TRBJ1-1, with D unclear. The CDR3 totals 13 residues. Germline loops: CDR1 DFQATT, CDR2 SNEGSKA (reference sequence). The germline V and J ends were trimmed by 4 bases and 6 bases, with 15 bases remaining between them. CDR3 protein: CSATNPPLPEAFF. The DNA for the CDR3 is TGCAGTGCTACCAACCCCCCCCTCCCTGAAGCTTTCTTT.

This clonotype came up many times. This chain connects TRBV7-2 to TRBJ2-5; 13 nucleotides align to TRBD2. Per the germline V gene, CDR1 is SGHTA and CDR2 is FQGNSA. The V segment lost 4 bases and the J segment 3 bases; nucleotides outside the gene matches: 8. The CDR3 is 17 amino acids. CDR3 sequence (DNA): TGTGCCAGCAGCTCGGGACTAGCGGGGCCGATTAAAGAGACCCAGTACTTC. As protein: CASSSGLAGPIKETQYF.

This clonotype came up many times. The genes are TRBV20-1 and TRBJ1-2; TRBD1 agrees at 9 bases. The CDR3 length is 14 residues. The V gene end was trimmed by 6 bases and the J gene end by 7 bases; junction bases not matched to a gene: 12. CDR1 is DFQATT and CDR2 is SNEGSKA in the germline V gene (reference sequence). CDR3 in amino acids: CSASYRGQGLGYTF. The DNA for the CDR3 is TGCAGTGCCTCCTATCGTGGACAGGGGCTTGGCTACACCTTC.

In this sample, this clonotype turned up many times. The CDR3 DNA is TGCGCCAGCAGCTTGGGACCGGGGGGAGCCAATGAGCAGTTCTTC. It encodes CASSLGPGGANEQFF. This chain joins TRBV5-1 and TRBJ2-1; TRBD2 matches 7 bases. The CDR3 contains 15 residues. The junction had 6 bases not matched to a gene; V was cut back by 0 bases and J by 6 bases. Per the germline V gene, CDR1 is SGHRS and CDR2 is YFSETQ.

This clonotype has a count of ten or more. The chain links TRBV5-1 to TRBJ2-1; the D is unclear. With 0 bases removed from V and 9 bases from J, the gap between germline ends came to 4 bases. From germline, CDR1 is SGHRS and CDR2 YFSETQ. The length of the CDR3 is 11 residues. The CDR3 loop is CASSLEGEQFF. CDR3 nucleotide sequence: TGCGCCAGCAGCTTGGAGGGTGAGCAGTTCTTC.

This clonotype was seen many times. The V and J genes are TRBV5-1 and TRBJ2-2, with a tentative D call TRBD2 (6 bases). Germline values: CDR1 SGHRS, CDR2 YFSETQ. The length of the CDR3 is 15 residues. V was pared by 4 bases and J by 5 bases, with 15 bases between. The CDR3 DNA reads TGCGCCAGCAGCCCGCCCGGCGGGGCTACCGGGGAGCTGTTTTTT. It is translated as CASSPPGGATGELFF.

In its sample, this clonotype was seen many times. The chain employs TRBV15 and TRBJ2-7; D is ambiguous. V was cut by 8 bases and J by 0 bases, with 8 bases left in between. Germline lookup yields CDR1 LNHNV and CDR2 YYDKDF (reference sequence). The CDR3 runs 12 residues. The CDR3 loop is CATADTSYEQYF. Here the CDR3 DNA reads TGTGCCACCGCTGACACCTCCTACGAGCAGTACTTC.

At least ten counts were recorded for this clonotype. This chain uses TRBV5-1 with TRBJ1-2; the D is unclear. The CDR3 runs to 15 residues. Germline CDR1 is SGHRS and CDR2 is YFSETQ. Trimming shortened V by 0 bases and J by 4 bases, and 13 bases separated the two germline ends. CDR3 residues: CASSLEEGRVYGYTF. For the CDR3, the DNA is TGCGCCAGCAGCTTGGAAGAAGGCCGGGTCTATGGCTACACCTTC. Together with reference TRBV5-1 and TRBJ1-2, the CDR3 gives the full variable domain: KAGVTQTPRYLIKTRGQQVTLSCSPISGHRSVSWYQQTPGQGLQFLFEYFSETQRNKGNFPGRFSGRQFSNSRSEMNVSTLELGDSALYLCASSLEEGRVYGYTFGSGTRLTVV.

This clonotype has a count of ten or more. The chain uses TRBV6-6 and TRBJ2-7, with TRBD2 matching over 10 bases. J was trimmed by 5 bases and V by 7 bases; bases with no gene match: 14. Germline lookup yields CDR1 MNHNY and CDR2 SVGAGI (reference sequence). The CDR3 contains 16 residues. CDR3 in DNA: TGTGCCAGCACATCCGCGGAGCGGGGGGGCCGACACGAGCAGTACTTC. It codes for CASTSAERGGRHEQYF.

This clonotype was found many times. CDR3 in DNA: TGCAGTGCTACCCAGGACGGCATATATGGCTACACCTTC. It translates to CSATQDGIYGYTF. The chain has TRBV20-1 and TRBJ1-2; D unresolved. The germline gives CDR1 DFQATT, CDR2 SNEGSKA (reference sequence). The CDR3 is 13 amino acids. Trimming removed 4 bases from V and 5 bases from J, with 14 bases in between.

The sample holds many counts of this clonotype. The chain joins TRBV6-1 to TRBJ2-7, with D uncertain. With 2 bases removed from V and 3 bases from J, the gap between germline ends came to 11 bases. CDR1 MNHNS and CDR2 SASEGT come from the germline V gene. This CDR3 spans 14 amino acids. The DNA of the CDR3 is TGTGCCAGCAGTGAAAAGGTTAGGAACTACGAGCAGTACTTC. This encodes CASSEKVRNYEQYF.

The sample holds many counts of this clonotype. This chain links TRBV6-5 with TRBJ1-1; perhaps TRBD1 as D (6 bases). In germline, CDR1 is MNHEY, CDR2 SVGAGI. V was shortened by 8 bases and J by 8 bases, with 24 bases between the two germline ends. CDR3 size: 15 residues. The DNA of the CDR3 is TGTGCCAGCTACTCAGCGGGACAACTAATAGGGGAAGCTTTCTTT. Translation gives CASYSAGQLIGEAFF.

This clonotype was seen repeatedly, ten times or more. The chain is built from TRBV19 and TRBJ2-5; 8 bases match TRBD2. The ends lost 3 bases at V and 1 base at J; junction bases unmatched: 7. Per germline, CDR1 LNHDA and CDR2 SQIVND (reference sequence). This CDR3 has 16 residues. For the CDR3, the DNA is TGTGCCAGTAGTATGGGATCCGCGGGGGGCCAAGAGACCCAGTACTTC. Amino acid sequence: CASSMGSAGGQETQYF.

This clonotype has at least ten counts. The J gene is TRBJ2-2, the V gene TRBV5-1, with D uncertain. Trimming left V 4 bases short and J 3 bases short, with 10 bases between. This CDR3 spans 14 amino acids. CDR1 is SGHRS and CDR2 is YFSETQ in the germline V gene. Here the CDR3 DNA reads TGCGCCAGCAGCGTCGCAGCCTACACCGGGGAGCTGTTTTTT. This gives the protein CASSVAAYTGELFF.

This clonotype was recorded once. The chain recombines TRBV4-1 with TRBJ1-1; tentatively, D is TRBD1 (6 bases). V was trimmed by 4 bases and J by 4 bases, leaving 16 bases between them. CDR3 length equals 15 residues. CDR1 is MGHRA and CDR2 is YSYEKL in the germline V gene. CDR3 sequence: CASSPSGGAITEAFF. DNA of the CDR3: TGCGCCAGCAGCCCGTCCGGGGGCGCTATCACTGAAGCTTTCTTT.

This clonotype was picked up many times. This chain uses TRBV7-2 with TRBJ2-5; 12 nucleotides line up with TRBD2. The V segment lost 0 bases and the J segment 4 bases; nucleotides outside the gene matches: 0. Per the germline V gene, CDR1 is SGHTA and CDR2 is FQGNSA. The CDR3 consists of 15 residues. The CDR3 sequence: CASSLAGLAGETQYF. The CDR3 DNA follows: TGTGCCAGCAGCTTAGCGGGACTAGCGGGAGAGACCCAGTACTTC.